The 30 T cell receptor beta chains below come from one sample, sequenced in a study of tumor and adjacent non-tumor tissue in lung cancer. Three rounds of nested PCR, following a modified ARM-PCR protocol, produced the TCRbeta library. TCRdb re-derived calls from the multiplex PCR reads in MiXCR, one entry per CDR3 protein. Of 60,000 to 80,000 distinct CDR3 sequences in the sample, roughly 70% were seen once. The template was RNA from unsorted bulk tissue. The normal lung tissue was taken more than 3 cm from the tumor edge. The specimen was distant non-tumor lung tissue. These receptors were obtained from a woman aged 45 to 65 with non-small cell lung cancer.

To note about this clonotype: One end of the junction is discordant with germline, which a read error may explain. The gene calls are TRBV11-2 and TRBJ2-1; 12 bases match TRBD2. This CDR3 is built from 16 residues. The germline V gene encodes CDR1 SGHAT and CDR2 FQNNGV. This CDR3 is CASSLVLAGGPDEQFF. The DNA for the CDR3 is TGTGCCAGCAGTTTAGTGCTAGCGGGAGGGCCAGATGAGCAGTTCTTC.

This clonotype was observed a handful of times. A much larger clone is a single base away; this may be a read error. The V gene is TRBV7-8, the J gene TRBJ2-7; D ambiguous. Per germline, CDR1 SGHVS and CDR2 FQNEAQ. The CDR3 has 15 amino acids. V was cut by 1 base and J by 3 bases, with 13 bases left in between. CDR3: CASSLVAVAGYEQYF. The CDR3 coding sequence is TGTGCCAGCAGCTTAGTGGCAGTCGCAGGCTACGAGCAGTACTTC.

As for this clonotype: One end of the junction does not line up with germline, which may come from a read error. This chain joins TRBV20-1 and TRBJ2-1, with 13 positions matching TRBD2. The CDR3 length is 14 residues. Looked up from germline, CDR1 is DFQATT and CDR2 is SNEGSKA (reference sequence). CDR3 bases: TGCAATGCTAGGACTAGCGGGAGCTACAAAGAGCAGTTCTTC. Residues: CNARTSGSYKEQFF.

Concerning this clonotype: At one end the junction does not follow the germline gene, possibly because of a read error. J is TRBJ1-5 and V is TRBV6-5, with D perhaps TRBD1 (6 bases). Germline V lookup: CDR1 MNHEY, CDR2 SVGAGI. The length of the CDR3 is 18 residues. The CDR3 DNA sequence: TGTGCCAGCAGCTCGCAGGCGGCAGGACAGAATAGCAAACAGCCCCAGCATTTT. Amino acid sequence: CASSSQAAGQNSKQPQHF.

This clonotype was detected many times. The chain carries TRBV6-2 or TRBV6-3 and TRBJ2-1, with a tentative D call TRBD2 (6 bases). Germline CDR1 is MNHEY and CDR2 is SVGEGT. Trimming took off 10 bases at V and 9 bases at J, with 25 bases between the two ends. The CDR3 extends over 15 amino acids. The CDR3 region is CAIGGLGPFLGEQFF. The CDR3 nucleotides read TGTGCCATCGGAGGGCTTGGCCCTTTTCTGGGTGAGCAGTTCTTC.

Note on this clonotype: It is likely a read error, because the conserved phenylalanine at the end of the CDR3 is missing. The chain uses TRBV20-1 and TRBJ1-2, with 9 bases matching TRBD1. This CDR3 region has 13 residues. Germline assignment: CDR1 DFQATT and CDR2 SNEGSKA (reference sequence). With 6 bases clipped from V and 7 bases from J, the junction kept 9 bases outside the gene matches. CDR3: CSAEQGQGAGYTL. CDR3 DNA: TGCAGTGCGGAACAGGGACAGGGAGCTGGCTACACCTTA.

This clonotype turned up a few times. A much larger clone lies one base from this, so it may be a read error. CDR3 nucleotides: TGCAGTGCTAGAACCTCGGGCGGGATTTACGAGCAGCACTTC. This translates into CSARTSGGIYEQHF. V gene TRBV20-1 combines with J gene TRBJ2-7, with a possible D match to TRBD2 (6 bases). There are 14 residues in the CDR3. CDR1 DFQATT and CDR2 SNEGSKA come from the germline V gene (reference sequence).

Note on this clonotype: With a much larger clone just one base away, this may be a read error. The J gene is TRBJ1-2, the V gene TRBV20-1; D possibly corresponds to TRBD1 (6 bases). The germline V gene encodes CDR1 DFQATT and CDR2 SNEGSKA (reference sequence). The CDR3 sequence is 12 residues long. In nucleotides, the CDR3 is TGCACTATCCCAACAGGGTCGGCTGGCTACACCTTC. Protein sequence: CTIPTGSAGYTF.

With respect to this clonotype: Mismatch with germline at one junction end may stem from a read error. The V gene is TRBV6-5, the J gene TRBJ2-1, with TRBD2 matching over 14 bases. This CDR3 has 15 residues. Looked up from germline, CDR1 is MNHEY and CDR2 is SVGAGI. The CDR3 is CASRTSGRAYNDQSF. In DNA, the CDR3 is TGTGCCAGCAGGACTAGCGGGAGGGCCTACAATGACCAGTCCTTC.

The chain carries TRBV11-3 and TRBJ2-3, with D unresolved. This CDR3 region has 12 residues. Germline V CDR1 and CDR2: SGHNT, YENEEA. The V end was cut by 8 bases, the J end by 1 base, with 7 bases between. CDR3 sequence (DNA): TGTGCCAGCCGCCGGGGCACAGATACGCAGTATTTT. Amino acids: CASRRGTDTQYF.

This clonotype is judged medium-sized. The chain employs TRBV21-1 and TRBJ2-3; the table's D call of TRBD1 was not tested on the DNA. TRBV21-1 is tagged as a pseudogene. This CDR3 is built from 14 residues. The CDR3 region is CASSKGTGTDTQYF. DNA of the CDR3: TGTGCCAGCAGCAAAGGGACAGGCACAGATACGCAGTATTTT.

The table lists this clonotype with a count of one. At one end, the junction sequence differs from germline, possibly due to a read error. CDR3 region: CASTQDSASGSLYKQFF. The CDR3 region has the DNA TGTGCCAGCACCCAAGATTCTGCTAGCGGGAGTTTGTATAAGCAGTTCTTC. The chain employs TRBV4-2 and TRBJ2-1, with TRBD2 identical over 10 bases. Germline CDR1 is LGHNA and CDR2 is YNFKEQ. CDR3 length equals 17 residues.

A remark on this clonotype: A read error may produce the germline difference seen at one junction end. The J gene is TRBJ1-2, the V gene TRBV6-2 or TRBV6-3; maybe TRBD1 (5 bases). Looked up from germline, CDR1 is MNHEY and CDR2 is SVGEGT. The CDR3 consists of 13 residues. CDR3 region: CASNSQGMDGYSF. The DNA for the CDR3 is TGTGCCAGTAATTCTCAGGGTATGGATGGCTACAGCTTC.

This clonotype came up a few times. Compared with germline, one end of the junction differs, possibly owing to a read error. This chain uses TRBV29-1 with TRBJ2-5; 11 bases are a match to TRBD2. Germline loops: CDR1 SQVTM, CDR2 ANQGSEA. The CDR3 covers 16 residues. Written as DNA, the CDR3 is TGCAGCGTTGAGGTCAATAGCGGGAGGGTTGTTGAGATCCAGTACTTC. Translating it yields CSVEVNSGRVVEIQYF.

J is TRBJ2-7 and V is TRBV11-2; a possible D gene is TRBD1 (6 bases). The CDR3 totals 15 residues. V was shortened by 5 bases and J by 8 bases, with 22 bases between the two germline ends. Germline V gives CDR1 SGHAT, CDR2 FQNNGV. This CDR3 is CASSLPGHPHSKQYF. The DNA of the CDR3 is TGTGCCAGCAGCCTCCCGGGACACCCACACAGCAAGCAGTACTTC.

About this clonotype itself: A much larger clone lies one base from this, so it may be a read error. The chain employs TRBV6-2 or TRBV6-3 and TRBJ1-1; D is possibly TRBD1 (6 bases). V shed 11 bases and J shed 0 bases, with 16 bases lying between them. Germline lookup yields CDR1 MNHEY and CDR2 SVGEGT. CDR3 length: 14 residues. CDR3 sequence (DNA): TGTGCCGGCACCCTAGACAGGTTGAACACTGAAGCTTTCTTT. Translating it yields CAGTLDRLNTEAFF.

This clonotype was observed at least ten times. The J gene is TRBJ2-7, the V gene TRBV12-3 or TRBV12-4; D is ambiguous. The CDR3 has 14 amino acids. V lost 3 bases, J lost 4 bases, and 13 bases lay in between. The CDR3 spells CASSFGGSVYEQYF. The CDR3 region has the DNA TGTGCCAGCAGTTTCGGTGGTTCAGTTTACGAGCAGTACTTC.

As for this clonotype: The junction does not match germline at one end; this may be a read error. This sequence joins TRBV12-3 or TRBV12-4 and TRBJ2-6, with D maybe TRBD1 (5 bases). The CDR3 extends over 14 amino acids. The CDR3 loop reads CASSDSSGANVLAF. CDR3 sequence (DNA): TGTGCCAGTTCCGACAGTTCTGGGGCCAACGTCCTGGCTTTC.

Worth noting for this clonotype: An end of the junction does not agree with germline; a read error may underlie this. The chain employs TRBV24-1 and TRBJ2-2, with D possibly TRBD2 on 7 matching bases. Looked up from germline, CDR1 is KGHDR and CDR2 is SFDVKD. The CDR3 runs 18 residues. In nucleotides, the CDR3 is TGTGCCACCAGTGATGTTCAACAGGGAGGGGGGGACACCGGGGAGCTATTTTTT. Its translation: CATSDVQQGGGDTGELFF.

A remark on this clonotype: This may be a read error, as it is one base from a much larger clone. J is TRBJ1-2 and V is TRBV5-4, with a tentative D call TRBD1 (6 bases). This CDR3 contains 13 residues. Per germline, CDR1 SGHNT and CDR2 YYREEE (reference sequence). This chain's CDR3 is CVSSFDRTYGYTF. The CDR3 DNA reads TGTGTCAGCAGCTTTGACAGGACCTATGGCTACACCTTC. The full variable domain, with the rest looked up from reference TRBV5-4 and TRBJ1-2, is ETGVTQSPTHLIKTRGQQVTLRCSSQSGHNTVSWYQQALGQGPQFIFQYYREEENGRGNFPPRFSGLQFPNYSSELNVNALELDDSALYLCVSSFDRTYGYTFGSGTRLTVV.

Concerning this clonotype: This may come from a read error, since a much larger clone is one base off. The chain couples TRBV6-1 to TRBJ1-5; perhaps TRBD1 as D (6 bases). CDR3 size: 14 residues. Germline loops: CDR1 MNHNS, CDR2 SASEGT. Deletions cut 8 bases from V and 11 bases from J, with 22 bases between. In nucleotides, the CDR3 is TGTGCCAGCGGTCGTATAGGGGGTATCTCGGCCCAGCATTTT. Translation: CASGRIGGISAQHF.

This clonotype is judged medium-sized. The chain recombines TRBV4-3 with TRBJ1-2; a weak D match, TRBD1 (6 bases). Germline V gene sequence: CDR1 LGHNA, CDR2 YSLEER. The CDR3 has 14 residues. Trimming took off 1 base at V and 8 bases at J, with 14 bases between the two ends. For the CDR3, the DNA is TGCGCCAGCAGCCAAGTTTTGGGGGGCAGGGGCTACACCTTC. As protein: CASSQVLGGRGYTF.

CDR3: CASSLESGTRQFF. Here the CDR3 DNA reads TGTGCCAGCAGCTTAGAGTCTGGCACAAGGCAGTTCTTC. The J gene is TRBJ2-1, the V gene TRBV11-2; D remains unclear. The germline V gene encodes CDR1 SGHAT and CDR2 FQNNGV. V lost 0 bases, J lost 12 bases, and 12 bases lay in between. This CDR3 region has 13 residues.

A note on this clonotype: The junction differs from germline at one of its ends, possibly a read error. The chain recombines TRBV6-5 with TRBJ2-1; 9 bases align to TRBD1. This CDR3 contains 15 residues. The V gene's germline CDR1 is MNHEY and CDR2 SVGAGI. The CDR3 DNA reads as TGTGCCAGCAATTTAGACAGGGGGTCCTACAATGAACAGTTCTTC. Encoded protein: CASNLDRGSYNEQFF.

This CDR3 is CASTQNRGIRMETQYF. The CDR3 nucleotides read TGTGCCAGCACCCAAAATCGGGGGATCCGAATGGAGACCCAGTACTTC. The chain recombines TRBV6-1 with TRBJ2-5, with D perhaps matching TRBD2 (6 bases). The CDR3 is made up of 16 amino acids. Germline V gives CDR1 MNHNS, CDR2 SASEGT. Trimming took 7 bases from V and 5 from J, leaving 23 bases between them.

On this clonotype itself: An end of the junction does not agree with germline; a read error may underlie this. This sequence joins TRBV6-1 and TRBJ2-4; no reliable D call. Germline CDR1 reads MNHNS; CDR2 reads SASEGT. The CDR3 is made up of 15 amino acids. CDR3 DNA: TGTGTCAGTAGTGAAGGGTCTGAACAGATAAACACTCAGTACTTC. It is translated as CVSSEGSEQINTQYF.

A remark on this clonotype: The junction does not match germline at one end; this may be a read error. The V and J genes are TRBV6-6 and TRBJ2-7; tentatively, D is TRBD1 (5 bases). The germline V gene encodes CDR1 MNHNY and CDR2 SVGAGI (reference sequence). This CDR3 comprises 13 residues. CDR3 loop: CASSLQGSIEPYF. The CDR3 coding sequence is TGTGCCAGCTCCCTGCAGGGATCCATCGAGCCGTACTTC.

Concerning this clonotype itself: One junction end disagrees with the germline gene, perhaps due to a read error. The V and J genes are TRBV14 and TRBJ2-7; 14 bases map to TRBD2. Germline V CDR1 and CDR2: SGHDN, FVKESK. The CDR3 sequence is 15 residues long. The CDR3 region has the DNA TGTGCCAGCAGCCCGGGACTAGCGGGAGTTTACGAGCAGCACTTC. Its translation: CASSPGLAGVYEQHF. The complete variable domain, with remaining parts taken from reference TRBV14 and TRBJ2-7, reads EAGVTQFPSHSVIEKGQTVTLRCDPISGHDNLYWYRRVMGKEIKFLLHFVKESKQDESGMPNNRFLAERTGGTYSTLKVQPAELEDSGVYFCASSPGLAGVYEQHFGPGTRLTVT.

Note on this clonotype: This clone may be a read error of a much larger clone one base away. The rearrangement joins TRBV10-3 to TRBJ2-3; D is undetermined. The CDR3 covers 13 residues. From germline, CDR1 is ENHRY and CDR2 SYGVKD. CDR3 amino acids: CAISESSRDMQYF. The CDR3 DNA reads TGTGCCATCAGTGAGTCGTCACGAGATATGCAGTATTTT.

As for this clonotype: The germline gene is not matched at one end of the junction; a read error may be the cause. The chain uses TRBV12-3 or TRBV12-4 and TRBJ2-1; D possibly matches TRBD1 or TRBD2 (5 bases each). The length of the CDR3 is 14 residues. The CDR3 DNA is TGTGCCAGCAGTCCCCGTACGGGGCAGAATGAGCAGTGCTTC. This translates into CASSPRTGQNEQCF.